A selection of T cell receptor beta chains follows, all from one sample in a study of T cells after yellow fever vaccination. TCRdb ran MiXCR on the 5' RACE reads and lists one entry per CDR3 protein. Among tens of thousands of distinct CDR3 sequences listed, more than 5% were seen once. The sequenced sample was CD8+ T cells sorted from PBMCs, obtained 10 days after the yellow fever booster vaccination. These receptors were taken from a man aged 25-40 years who received the YFV17D yellow fever vaccine. CDR3s include the opening cysteine and the closing phenylalanine or tryptophan. Fields, in order: CDR3 DNA, CDR3 protein, D gene, clone size, V gene, J gene. A D gene is named only where the DNA matches it firmly. Some rows have no size entry. The others give once, few or many, or a class for an expanded clone.

cdr3_nt: TGTGCCACGGTGGTCGACACTGAAGCTTTCTTT
cdr3_aa: CATVVDTEAFF
d_call: -
clone_size: many
v_call: TRBV19
j_call: TRBJ1-1

cdr3_nt: TGTGCCATCAGTGAGTCTGCGGGGACTTACAATGAGCAGTTCTTC
cdr3_aa: CAISESAGTYNEQFF
d_call: -
clone_size: many
v_call: TRBV10-3
j_call: TRBJ2-1

cdr3_nt: TGTGCCAGCAGCAACGGCAAGAAAGAGCAGTTCTTC
cdr3_aa: CASSNGKKEQFF
d_call: -
clone_size: many
v_call: TRBV13
j_call: TRBJ2-1

cdr3_nt: TGTGCCAGCAGCGTAGGGTTCTCCTACGAGCAGTACTTC
cdr3_aa: CASSVGFSYEQYF
d_call: -
clone_size: many
v_call: TRBV9
j_call: TRBJ2-7

cdr3_nt: TGCAGTGCCACGGGACTAGCGGGAGGGTCCTACAATGAGCAGTTCTTC
cdr3_aa: CSATGLAGGSYNEQFF
d_call: TRBD2
clone_size: many
v_call: TRBV20-1
j_call: TRBJ2-1

cdr3_nt: TGTGCCACCAGCGGTCCGCTGGGCGGGAGAACAGATACGCAGTATTTT
cdr3_aa: CATSGPLGGRTDTQYF
d_call: TRBD2
clone_size: many
v_call: TRBV15
j_call: TRBJ2-3

cdr3_nt: TGTGCCAGCAGCTCACAGTGGGACACCGGGGAGCTGTTTTTT
cdr3_aa: CASSSQWDTGELFF
d_call: -
clone_size: many
v_call: TRBV11-2
j_call: TRBJ2-2

cdr3_nt: TGTGCCAGCAGCAGGGATCCGCACGAGCAGTACTTC
cdr3_aa: CASSRDPHEQYF
d_call: -
clone_size: many
v_call: TRBV27
j_call: TRBJ2-7

cdr3_nt: TGTGCCAGCAGTTCGAGTAACTCTGGAAACACCATATATTTT
cdr3_aa: CASSSSNSGNTIYF
d_call: -
clone_size: many
v_call: TRBV12-3/TRBV12-4
j_call: TRBJ1-3

cdr3_nt: TGTGCCAGCAGCGTAGGACTAGCGGGTTCCGAGCAGTACTTC
cdr3_aa: CASSVGLAGSEQYF
d_call: TRBD2
clone_size: many
v_call: TRBV7-9
j_call: TRBJ2-7

cdr3_nt: TGTGCCAGCAAATACGGGGGCTCCTACAATGAGCAGTTCTTC
cdr3_aa: CASKYGGSYNEQFF
d_call: -
clone_size: few
v_call: TRBV27
j_call: TRBJ2-1

cdr3_nt: TGTGCCAGCAGCTTGGTTGGGGACTCCTTCTACGAGCAGTACTTC
cdr3_aa: CASSLVGDSFYEQYF
d_call: -
clone_size: many
v_call: TRBV5-6
j_call: TRBJ2-7

cdr3_nt: TGTGCCAGCAGTGAACCCCTGGGAACGAACACCGGGGAGCTGTTTTTT
cdr3_aa: CASSEPLGTNTGELFF
d_call: -
clone_size: many
v_call: TRBV6-2/TRBV6-3
j_call: TRBJ2-2

cdr3_nt: TGTGCCAGCAGCCCGACCAGAGATGAAAAACTGTTTTTT
cdr3_aa: CASSPTRDEKLFF
d_call: -
clone_size: many
v_call: TRBV7-9
j_call: TRBJ1-4

cdr3_nt: TGTGCCAGTAGTACCCCCTCGCCGATGGATACGCAGTATTTT
cdr3_aa: CASSTPSPMDTQYF
d_call: -
clone_size: many
v_call: TRBV19
j_call: TRBJ2-3

cdr3_nt: TGCAGCGTTGTCCAGGGCCGCTATGGCTACACCTTC
cdr3_aa: CSVVQGRYGYTF
d_call: -
clone_size: many
v_call: TRBV29-1
j_call: TRBJ1-2

cdr3_nt: TGTGCCAGCAGTTTGACGGAATCCAATGAGCAGTTCTTC
cdr3_aa: CASSLTESNEQFF
d_call: -
clone_size: many
v_call: TRBV28
j_call: TRBJ2-1

cdr3_nt: TGTGCTAGCCGACTAGCGGGAGGGTTGGATGAGCAGTTCTTC
cdr3_aa: CASRLAGGLDEQFF
d_call: TRBD2
clone_size: -
v_call: TRBV12-5
j_call: TRBJ2-1

cdr3_nt: TGCGCCAGCAGCCAGGGAGTGCCGGGCGATTTCTCCAATGAGCAGTTCTTC
cdr3_aa: CASSQGVPGDFSNEQFF
d_call: -
clone_size: many
v_call: TRBV4-3
j_call: TRBJ2-1

cdr3_nt: TGCAGTGCATGGACAGGGAGCGACGAGCAGTACTTC
cdr3_aa: CSAWTGSDEQYF
d_call: TRBD1
clone_size: many
v_call: TRBV20-1
j_call: TRBJ2-7

cdr3_nt: TGTGCCAGCAGCTTAGAGCCTAACAACAATGAGCAGTTCTTC
cdr3_aa: CASSLEPNNNEQFF
d_call: -
clone_size: many
v_call: TRBV13
j_call: TRBJ2-1

cdr3_nt: TGTGCCAGCAGCTTGATGACTAGCGGCCAAGAGACCCAGTACTTC
cdr3_aa: CASSLMTSGQETQYF
d_call: TRBD2
clone_size: many
v_call: TRBV7-8
j_call: TRBJ2-5

cdr3_nt: TGCAGTGCAGAAATCGCCGGGACAGGCTCCTACAATGAGCAGTTCTTC
cdr3_aa: CSAEIAGTGSYNEQFF
d_call: TRBD1
clone_size: many
v_call: TRBV20-1
j_call: TRBJ2-1